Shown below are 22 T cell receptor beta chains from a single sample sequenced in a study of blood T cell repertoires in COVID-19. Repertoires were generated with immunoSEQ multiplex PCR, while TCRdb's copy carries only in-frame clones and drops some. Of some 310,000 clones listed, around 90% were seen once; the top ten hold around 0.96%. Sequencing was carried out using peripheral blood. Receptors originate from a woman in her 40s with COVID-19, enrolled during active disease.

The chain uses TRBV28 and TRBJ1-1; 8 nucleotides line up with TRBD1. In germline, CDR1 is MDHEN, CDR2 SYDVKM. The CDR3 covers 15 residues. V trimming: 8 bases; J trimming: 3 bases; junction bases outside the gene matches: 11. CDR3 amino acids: CASRGQGAQDTEAFF. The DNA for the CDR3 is TGTGCCAGCCGAGGGCAGGGGGCACAGGACACTGAAGCTTTCTTT. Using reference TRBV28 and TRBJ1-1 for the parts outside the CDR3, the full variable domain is DVKVTQSSRYLVKRTGEKVFLECVQDMDHENMFWYRQDPGLGLRLIYFSYDVKMKEKGDIPEGYSVSREKKERFSLILESASTNQTSMYLCASRGQGAQDTEAFFGQGTRLTVV.

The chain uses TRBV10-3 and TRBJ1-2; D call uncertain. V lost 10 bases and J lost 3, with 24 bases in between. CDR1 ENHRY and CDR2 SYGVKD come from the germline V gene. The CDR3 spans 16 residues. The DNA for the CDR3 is TGTGCCACCGCAGAACGTACGGGTTTCGGGGACTATGGCTACACCTTC. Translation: CATAERTGFGDYGYTF.

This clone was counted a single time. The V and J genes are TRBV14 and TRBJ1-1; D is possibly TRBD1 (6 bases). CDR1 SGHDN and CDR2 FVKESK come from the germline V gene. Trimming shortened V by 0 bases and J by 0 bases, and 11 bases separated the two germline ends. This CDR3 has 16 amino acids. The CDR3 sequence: CASSQDGQYMNTEAFF. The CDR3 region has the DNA TGTGCCAGCAGCCAAGACGGACAGTACATGAACACTGAAGCTTTCTTT.

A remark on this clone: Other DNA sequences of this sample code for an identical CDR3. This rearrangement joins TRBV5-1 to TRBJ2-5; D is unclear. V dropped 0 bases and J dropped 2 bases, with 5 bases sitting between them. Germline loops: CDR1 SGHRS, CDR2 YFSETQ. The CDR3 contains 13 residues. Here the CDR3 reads CASSLVAQETQYF. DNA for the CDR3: TGCGCCAGCAGCTTGGTGGCACAAGAGACCCAGTACTTC.

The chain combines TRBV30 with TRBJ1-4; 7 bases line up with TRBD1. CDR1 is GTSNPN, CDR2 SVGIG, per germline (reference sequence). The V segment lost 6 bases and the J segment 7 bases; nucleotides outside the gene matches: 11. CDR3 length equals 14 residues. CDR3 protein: CACHRGQGGEKLFF. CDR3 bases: TGTGCCTGTCACCGGGGGCAGGGGGGTGAAAAACTGTTTTTT. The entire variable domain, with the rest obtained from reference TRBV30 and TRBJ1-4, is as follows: SQTIHQWPATLVQPVGSPLSLECTVEGTSNPNLYWYRQAAGRGLQLLFYSVGIGQISSEVPQNLSASRPQDRQFILSSKKLLLSDSGFYLCACHRGQGGEKLFFGSGTQLSVL.

CDR3 sequence (DNA): TGTGACCCGGGGGGGCCCCACAATGAGCAGTTCTTC. Its translation: CDPGGPHNEQFF. This rearrangement joins TRBV19 to TRBJ2-1, with 8 bases aligning to TRBD2. The CDR3 contains 12 residues. From germline, CDR1 is LNHDA and CDR2 SQIVND (reference sequence). The full variable domain, in which reference TRBV19 and TRBJ2-1 provide the parts outside the CDR3, is DGGITQSPKYLFRKEGQNVTLSCEQNLNHDAMYWYRQDPGQGLRLIYYSQIVNDFQKGDIAEGYSVSREKKESFPLTVTSAQKNPTAFYLCDPGGPHNEQFFGPGTRLTVL.

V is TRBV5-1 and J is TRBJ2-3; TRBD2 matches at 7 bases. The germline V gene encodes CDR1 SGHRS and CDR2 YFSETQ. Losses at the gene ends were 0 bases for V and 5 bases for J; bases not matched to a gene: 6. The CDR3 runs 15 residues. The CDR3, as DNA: TGCGCCAGCAGCTTGGAATTATCGGGAGGAGATACGCAGTATTTT. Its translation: CASSLELSGGDTQYF. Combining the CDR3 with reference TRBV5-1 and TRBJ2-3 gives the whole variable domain KAGVTQTPRYLIKTRGQQVTLSCSPISGHRSVSWYQQTPGQGLQFLFEYFSETQRNKGNFPGRFSGRQFSNSRSEMNVSTLELGDSALYLCASSLELSGGDTQYFGPGTRLTVL.

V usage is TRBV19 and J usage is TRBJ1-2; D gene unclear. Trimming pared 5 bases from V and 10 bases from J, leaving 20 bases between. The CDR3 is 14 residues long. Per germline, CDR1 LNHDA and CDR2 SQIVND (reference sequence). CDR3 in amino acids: CASSLRTAVVDYTF. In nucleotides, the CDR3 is TGTGCCAGTAGTCTCCGGACTGCCGTCGTCGACTACACCTTC.

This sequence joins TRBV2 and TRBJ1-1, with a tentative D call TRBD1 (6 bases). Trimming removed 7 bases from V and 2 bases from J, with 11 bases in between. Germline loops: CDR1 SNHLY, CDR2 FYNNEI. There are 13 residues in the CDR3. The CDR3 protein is CASIGQPNTEAFF. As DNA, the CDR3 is TGTGCCAGCATCGGACAGCCTAACACTGAAGCTTTCTTT.

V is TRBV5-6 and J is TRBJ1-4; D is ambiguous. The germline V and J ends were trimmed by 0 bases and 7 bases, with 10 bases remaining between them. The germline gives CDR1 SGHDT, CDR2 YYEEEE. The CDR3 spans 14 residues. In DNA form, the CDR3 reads TGTGCCAGCAGCTTGGCGGGTGTCCCTGAAAAACTGTTTTTT. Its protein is CASSLAGVPEKLFF.

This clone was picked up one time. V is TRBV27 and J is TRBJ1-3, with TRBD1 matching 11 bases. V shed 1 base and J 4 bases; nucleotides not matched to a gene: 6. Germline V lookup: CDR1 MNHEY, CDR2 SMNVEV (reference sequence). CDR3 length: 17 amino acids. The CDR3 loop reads CASSLFGQGAQGNTIYF. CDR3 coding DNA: TGTGCCAGCAGTTTATTCGGACAGGGGGCGCAAGGAAACACCATATATTTT.

CDR3 in DNA: TGTGCCAGCAACTCCGGGACATACTACAATGAGCAGTTCTTC. Translated: CASNSGTYYNEQFF. The chain is built from TRBV27 and TRBJ2-1; D possibly corresponds to TRBD1 (6 bases). CDR1 MNHEY and CDR2 SMNVEV come from the germline V gene (reference sequence). Trimming removed 7 bases from V and 3 bases from J, with 13 bases in between. The CDR3 contains 14 residues.

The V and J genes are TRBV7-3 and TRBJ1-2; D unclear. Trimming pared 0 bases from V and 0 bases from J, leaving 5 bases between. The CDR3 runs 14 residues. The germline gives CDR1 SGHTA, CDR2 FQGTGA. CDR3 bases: TGTGCCAGCAGCTTAACGTCCGCTAACTATGGCTACACCTTC. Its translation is CASSLTSANYGYTF.

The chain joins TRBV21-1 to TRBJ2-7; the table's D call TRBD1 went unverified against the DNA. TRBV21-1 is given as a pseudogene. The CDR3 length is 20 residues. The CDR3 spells CASKLFSDRGRPKAPCEQYF. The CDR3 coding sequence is TGTGCCAGTAAACTGTTTTCGGACAGGGGGCGCCCCAAGGCCCCTTGCGAGCAGTACTTC.

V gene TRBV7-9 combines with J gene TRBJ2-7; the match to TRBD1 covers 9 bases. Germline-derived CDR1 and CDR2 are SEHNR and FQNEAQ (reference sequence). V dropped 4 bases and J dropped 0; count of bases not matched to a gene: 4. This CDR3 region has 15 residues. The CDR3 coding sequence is TGTGCCAGCAGCTGGGACAGGGTGTTCTCCTACGAGCAGTACTTC. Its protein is CASSWDRVFSYEQYF.

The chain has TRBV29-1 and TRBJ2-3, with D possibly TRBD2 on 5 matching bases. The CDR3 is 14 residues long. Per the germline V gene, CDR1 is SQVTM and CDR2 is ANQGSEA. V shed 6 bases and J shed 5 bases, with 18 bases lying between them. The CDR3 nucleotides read TGCAGCGTAAACGACCCGGGGTCAGGAGATACGCAGTATTTT. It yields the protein CSVNDPGSGDTQYF.

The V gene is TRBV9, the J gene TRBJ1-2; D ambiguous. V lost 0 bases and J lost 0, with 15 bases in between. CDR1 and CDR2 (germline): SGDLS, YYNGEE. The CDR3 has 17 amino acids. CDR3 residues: CASSVDPAAGANYGYTF. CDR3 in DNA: TGTGCCAGCAGCGTAGATCCTGCCGCCGGGGCTAACTATGGCTACACCTTC.

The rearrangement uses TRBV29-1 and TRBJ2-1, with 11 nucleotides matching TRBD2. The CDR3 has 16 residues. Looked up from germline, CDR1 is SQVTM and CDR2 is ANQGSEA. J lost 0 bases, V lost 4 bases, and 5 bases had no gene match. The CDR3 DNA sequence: TGCAGCGTTGTCGTTAGCGGGGGGGACTCCTACAATGAGCAGTTCTTC. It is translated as CSVVVSGGDSYNEQFF.

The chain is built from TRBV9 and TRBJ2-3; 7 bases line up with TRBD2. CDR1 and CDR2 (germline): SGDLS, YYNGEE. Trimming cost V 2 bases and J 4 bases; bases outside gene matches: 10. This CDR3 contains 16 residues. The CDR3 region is CASSVSPAGVADTQYF. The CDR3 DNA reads TGTGCCAGCAGCGTCTCCCCCGCGGGAGTGGCAGATACGCAGTATTTT. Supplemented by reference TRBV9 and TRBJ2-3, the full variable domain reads DSGVTQTPKHLITATGQRVTLRCSPRSGDLSVYWYQQSLDQGLQFLIQYYNGEERAKGNILERFSAQQFPDLHSELNLSSLELGDSALYFCASSVSPAGVADTQYFGPGTRLTVL.

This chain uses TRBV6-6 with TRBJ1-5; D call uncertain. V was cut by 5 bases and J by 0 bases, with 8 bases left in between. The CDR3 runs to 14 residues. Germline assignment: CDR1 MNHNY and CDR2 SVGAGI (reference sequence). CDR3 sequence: CASSRFNSNQPQHF. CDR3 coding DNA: TGTGCCAGCAGTCGATTCAATAGCAATCAGCCCCAGCATTTT.

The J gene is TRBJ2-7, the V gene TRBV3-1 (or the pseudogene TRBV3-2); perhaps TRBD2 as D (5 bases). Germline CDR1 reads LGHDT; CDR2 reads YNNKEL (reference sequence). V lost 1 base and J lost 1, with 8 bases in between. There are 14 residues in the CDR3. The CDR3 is CASSQGEISYEQYF. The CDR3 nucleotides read TGTGCCAGCAGCCAAGGGGAGATTTCCTACGAGCAGTACTTC.

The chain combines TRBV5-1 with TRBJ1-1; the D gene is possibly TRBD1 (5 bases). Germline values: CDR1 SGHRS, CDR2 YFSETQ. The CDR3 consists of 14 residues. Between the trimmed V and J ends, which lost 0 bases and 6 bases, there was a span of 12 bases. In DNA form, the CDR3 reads TGCGCCAGCAGCTTGGCAGGGCGCTTGGCTGAAGCTTTCTTT. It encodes CASSLAGRLAEAFF. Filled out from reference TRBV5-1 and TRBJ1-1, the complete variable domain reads KAGVTQTPRYLIKTRGQQVTLSCSPISGHRSVSWYQQTPGQGLQFLFEYFSETQRNKGNFPGRFSGRQFSNSRSEMNVSTLELGDSALYLCASSLAGRLAEAFFGQGTRLTVV.